Here is one T cell receptor beta chain with its context. Its antigen is unknown. The sample originates from a study of shared clonotypes between healthy human individuals. Whole-study results and caveats: Donors were few, which limited the genetic and exposure-history diversity represented. Compared with memory subsets, naive subsets generally had larger estimated richness.

CDR1 is LGHNA and CDR2 is YSLEER in the germline V gene. This CDR3 spans 17 amino acids. Germline trimming cut 1 base from V and 10 bases from J; bases unmatched to any gene: 14. The assay used deep level. Original data processing: Because ImmunoSEQ provided only junction sequences with no quality scores, the filtering differed. TCRdb's copy holds only in-frame clones and misses some; the assay was immunoSEQ multiplex PCR. That table supplies the V and J calls and clone size; D and trimming were determined from the DNA. The sample yields 170,000 or so clones, over 50% seen once. The receptor's source is a man aged 30 to 39 in good health. The sample consisted of memory CD4+ T cells sorted from blood. The subset denotes: CD45RA-negative fraction. This chain links TRBV4-3 with TRBJ2-1; 9 positions agree with TRBD1. The CDR3 sequence: CASSQASFGTGRDEQFF. CDR3 nucleotide sequence: TGCGCCAGCAGCCAAGCTTCCTTCGGGACAGGGAGGGACGAGCAGTTCTTC.